This T cell receptor beta chain is from a study of OX40 agonist ivuxolimab in advanced cancers. With 2 bases removed from V and 3 bases from J, the gap between germline ends came to 11 bases. This CDR3 is 15 amino acids long. Germline-derived CDR1 and CDR2 are SGHRS and YFSETQ. Assay: immunoSEQ multiplex PCR; the TCRdb copy retains only in-frame clones and omits some. The table shows 40,000 to 50,000 clones, with roughly 90% occurring only once. V usage is TRBV5-1 and J usage is TRBJ1-4; D unresolved. The sequenced sample was CD4+ or CD8+ T cells sorted from blood, obtained in a trial of the OX40 agonist ivuxolimab. The clonotype was recovered from an adult with an advanced solid tumor such as melanoma, head and neck, liver or kidney cancer. This CDR3 is CASSFRGLANEKLFF. CDR3 DNA: TGCGCCAGCAGCTTTCGAGGGTTGGCTAATGAAAAACTGTTTTTT. Looking up the rest from reference TRBV5-1 and TRBJ1-4 gives the full variable domain: KAGVTQTPRYLIKTRGQQVTLSCSPISGHRSVSWYQQTPGQGLQFLFEYFSETQRNKGNFPGRFSGRQFSNSRSEMNVSTLELGDSALYLCASSFRGLANEKLFFGSGTQLSVL.